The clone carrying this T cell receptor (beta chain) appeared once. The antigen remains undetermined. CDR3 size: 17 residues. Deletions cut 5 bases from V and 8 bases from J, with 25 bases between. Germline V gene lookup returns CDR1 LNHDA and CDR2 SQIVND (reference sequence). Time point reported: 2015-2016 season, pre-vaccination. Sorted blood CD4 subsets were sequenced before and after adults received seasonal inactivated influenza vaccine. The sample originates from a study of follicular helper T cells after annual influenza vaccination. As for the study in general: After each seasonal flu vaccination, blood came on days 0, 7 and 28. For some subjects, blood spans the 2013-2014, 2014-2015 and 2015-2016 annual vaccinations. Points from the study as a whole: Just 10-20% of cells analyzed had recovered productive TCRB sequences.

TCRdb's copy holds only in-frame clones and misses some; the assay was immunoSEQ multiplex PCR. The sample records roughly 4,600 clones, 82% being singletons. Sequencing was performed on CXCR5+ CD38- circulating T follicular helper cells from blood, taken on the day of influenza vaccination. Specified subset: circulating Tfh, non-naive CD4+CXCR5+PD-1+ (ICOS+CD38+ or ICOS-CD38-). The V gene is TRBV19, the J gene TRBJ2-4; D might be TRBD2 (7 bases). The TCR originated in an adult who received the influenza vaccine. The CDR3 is CASSLYEGGGLSDIQYF. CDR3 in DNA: TGTGCCAGTAGTCTTTATGAGGGAGGGGGTCTATCGGACATTCAGTACTTC.